This entry features one T cell receptor beta chain sequence. Its antigen is currently unknown. Generated by immunoSEQ multiplex PCR, the TCRdb table keeps only in-frame clones and is missing some. The data contain roughly 250,000 clones, under 75% of them seen just once; the ten biggest clones take up less than 20%. These data come from a study of cytotoxic CD8 clonotypes in ibrutinib-treated CLL. Study-level background: The study recorded mean values of approximately 260,000 productive templates and approximately 94,000 productive rearrangements per sample.

Trimming removed 0 bases at V and 1 base at J, with 11 bases between. Germline CDR1 and CDR2: SGHRS and YFSETQ. There are 15 residues in the CDR3. Findings of the study overall: Contraction or stability on treatment was seen for public clonotypes, which were uncommon. Clonality went up at ibrutinib response and then declined back toward baseline at progression.

This clonotype originated in a human donor with chronic lymphocytic leukemia. The material was PBMCs, obtained after 24 months of ibrutinib treatment. The chain is built from TRBV5-1 and TRBJ2-7; D perhaps matches TRBD2 (5 bases). CDR3 coding DNA: TGCGCCAGCAGCTTGGAGAGCGAGCGGTCCTACGAGCAGTACTTC. Its translation: CASSLESERSYEQYF.